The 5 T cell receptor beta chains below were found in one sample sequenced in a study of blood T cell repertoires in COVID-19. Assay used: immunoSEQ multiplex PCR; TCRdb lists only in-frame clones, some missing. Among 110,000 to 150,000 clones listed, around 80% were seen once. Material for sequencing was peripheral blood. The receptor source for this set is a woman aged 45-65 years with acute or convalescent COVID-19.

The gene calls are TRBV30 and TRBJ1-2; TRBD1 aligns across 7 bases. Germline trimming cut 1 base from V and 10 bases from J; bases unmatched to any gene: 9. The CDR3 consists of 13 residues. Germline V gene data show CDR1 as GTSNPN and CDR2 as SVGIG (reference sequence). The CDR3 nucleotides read TGTGCCTGGAGTGAAGTGACAGGGTCGAACTACACCTTC. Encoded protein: CAWSEVTGSNYTF.

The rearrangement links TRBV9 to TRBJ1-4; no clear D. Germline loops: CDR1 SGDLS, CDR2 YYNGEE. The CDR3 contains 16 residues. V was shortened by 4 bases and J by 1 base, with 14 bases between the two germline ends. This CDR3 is CASSPPGSRTNEKLFF. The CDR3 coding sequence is TGTGCCAGCAGCCCCCCGGGAAGCAGAACTAATGAAAAACTGTTTTTT.

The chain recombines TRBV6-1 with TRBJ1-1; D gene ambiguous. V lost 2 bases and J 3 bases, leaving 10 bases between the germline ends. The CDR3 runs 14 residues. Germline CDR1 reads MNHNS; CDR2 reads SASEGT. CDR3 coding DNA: TGTGCCAGCAGTGAAATAGCTCACGACACTGAAGCTTTCTTT. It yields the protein CASSEIAHDTEAFF.

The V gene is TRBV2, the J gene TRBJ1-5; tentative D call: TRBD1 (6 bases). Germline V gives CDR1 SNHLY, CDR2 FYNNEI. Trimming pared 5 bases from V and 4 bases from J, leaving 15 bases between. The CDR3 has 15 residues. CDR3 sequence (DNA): TGTGCCAGCAGTTCCCCACCAGGGGTGAATCAGCCCCAGCATTTT. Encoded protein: CASSSPPGVNQPQHF.

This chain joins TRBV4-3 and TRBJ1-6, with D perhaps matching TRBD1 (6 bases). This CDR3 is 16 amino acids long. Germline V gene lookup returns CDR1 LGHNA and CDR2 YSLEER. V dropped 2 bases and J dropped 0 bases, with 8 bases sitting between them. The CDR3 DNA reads TGCGCCAGCAGCCAAAGGGGGACCTCCTATAATTCACCCCTCCACTTT. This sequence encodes CASSQRGTSYNSPLHF.